The 21 T cell receptor beta chains reported below all come from one sample, sequenced in a study of blood T cell repertoires in COVID-19. Assay used: immunoSEQ multiplex PCR; TCRdb lists only in-frame clones, some missing. This sample has 230,000 or so clones, with around 84% found just once. The specimen was peripheral blood. These receptor sequences come from a man aged 40-55 years who had recovered from COVID-19.

This clone appeared a few times. Other nucleotide sequences in the sample specify the same CDR3. V usage is TRBV4-3 and J usage is TRBJ1-3, with D perhaps TRBD1 (6 bases). Looked up from germline, CDR1 is LGHNA and CDR2 is YSLEER. V shed 2 bases and J shed 0 bases, with 8 bases lying between them. The CDR3 runs to 15 residues. CDR3 protein: CASSQSTGSGNTIYF. CDR3 in DNA: TGCGCCAGCAGCCAATCGACAGGCTCTGGAAACACCATATATTTT.

The rearrangement joins TRBV30 to TRBJ2-7, with 7 bases matching TRBD2. V dropped 3 bases and J dropped 6; count of bases not matched to a gene: 8. Germline CDR1 and CDR2: GTSNPN and SVGIG (reference sequence). The CDR3 is made up of 13 amino acids. The CDR3 sequence: CAWRGGAYGEQYF. In DNA, the CDR3 is TGTGCCTGGAGGGGAGGGGCTTACGGCGAGCAGTACTTC.

The rearrangement joins TRBV11-3 to TRBJ2-7; a possible D gene is TRBD2 (7 bases). V lost 6 bases and J lost 2, with 14 bases in between. In germline, CDR1 is SGHNT, CDR2 YENEEA. The CDR3 totals 14 residues. CDR3 in DNA: TGTGCCAGCAGTGAACAGGGAGGGCCCTACGAGCAGTACTTC. Encoded protein: CASSEQGGPYEQYF. Together with reference TRBV11-3 and TRBJ2-7, the CDR3 gives the full variable domain: EAGVVQSPRYKIIEKKQPVAFWCNPISGHNTLYWYLQNLGQGPELLIRYENEEAVDDSQLPKDRFSAERLKGVDSTLKIQPAELGDSAVYLCASSEQGGPYEQYFGPGTRLTVT.

The genes are TRBV6-5 and TRBJ1-1; weak D call: TRBD1 (5 bases). The germline V gene encodes CDR1 MNHEY and CDR2 SVGAGI. The ends were cut back, 7 bases at V and 0 bases at J, with 6 bases in the middle. This CDR3 is built from 12 residues. CDR3 nucleotide sequence: TGTGCCAGCAAGGGGATGAACACTGAAGCTTTCTTT. This gives the protein CASKGMNTEAFF.

This clone showed up just once. V and J are TRBV9 and TRBJ2-7; D is possibly TRBD1 (5 bases). This CDR3 comprises 15 residues. Germline V gene lookup returns CDR1 SGDLS and CDR2 YYNGEE. Trimming took off 0 bases at V and 6 bases at J, with 16 bases between the two ends. DNA for the CDR3: TGTGCCAGCAGCGTAGATGGATATCAGGGTAGCGAGCAGTACTTC. It codes for CASSVDGYQGSEQYF.

The chain is built from TRBV5-1 and TRBJ2-2, with 10 positions matching TRBD1. The junction had 3 bases not matched to a gene; V was cut back by 2 bases and J by 5 bases. CDR1 is SGHRS and CDR2 is YFSETQ in the germline V gene. This CDR3 contains 15 residues. Here the CDR3 DNA reads TGCGCCAGCAGCTTCTTGGGACAGGGGACCGGGGAGCTGTTTTTT. This translates into CASSFLGQGTGELFF.

The chain carries TRBV7-6 and TRBJ1-6; tentatively, D is TRBD1 (5 bases). Germline-derived CDR1 and CDR2 are SGHVS and FNYEAQ. V gave up 5 bases and J gave up 8 bases, with 13 bases separating them. The CDR3 consists of 14 residues. In DNA, the CDR3 is TGTGCCAGCAGCCCCACGGGACTAGATTCACCCCTCCACTTT. Amino acid sequence: CASSPTGLDSPLHF.

J is TRBJ2-5 and V is TRBV6-2 or TRBV6-3, with D uncertain. V lost 6 bases to trimming and J lost 6 bases, with 14 bases between them. This CDR3 has 13 amino acids. Germline CDR1 MNHEY, CDR2 SVGEGT. The chain's CDR3 is CASSSSGSKTQYF. CDR3 bases: TGTGCCAGCAGCAGCTCCGGGTCGAAGACCCAGTACTTC.

The gene calls are TRBV20-1 and TRBJ1-1, with D possibly matching TRBD1 (5 bases). The CDR3 runs to 13 residues. The V gene's germline CDR1 is DFQATT and CDR2 SNEGSKA (reference sequence). V shed 3 bases and J shed 4 bases, with 12 bases lying between them. This CDR3 reads CSASGGGGTEAFF. The CDR3 DNA follows: TGCAGTGCTAGTGGGGGGGGAGGCACTGAAGCTTTCTTT.

This clone was seen more than once but under ten times. V gene TRBV11-3 combines with J gene TRBJ1-1; D gene ambiguous. This CDR3 has 14 residues. Germline-derived CDR1 and CDR2 are SGHNT and YENEEA. Trimming pared 4 bases from V and 3 bases from J, leaving 12 bases between. The CDR3 DNA is TGTGCCAGCAGCTCTCTTAGTCGGGACACTGAAGCTTTCTTT. It codes for CASSSLSRDTEAFF.

The V call is TRBV29-1, the J call TRBJ1-1, with a tentative D call TRBD1 (5 bases). Trimming took 4 bases from V and 2 from J, leaving 14 bases between them. CDR3 length: 14 amino acids. Germline V gene data show CDR1 as SQVTM and CDR2 as ANQGSEA. The CDR3 region is CSVVPVTANTEAFF. CDR3 DNA sequence: TGCAGCGTTGTCCCGGTGACAGCTAACACTGAAGCTTTCTTT.

The gene calls are TRBV19 and TRBJ1-4; D gene uncertain. The ends were cut back, 5 bases at V and 2 bases at J, with 9 bases in the middle. Germline CDR1 and CDR2: LNHDA and SQIVND (reference sequence). This CDR3 is 14 amino acids long. CDR3 DNA: TGTGCCAGTAGTTCGAGCAGGACTAATGAAAAACTGTTTTTT. Its translation: CASSSSRTNEKLFF.

The gene calls are TRBV30 and TRBJ2-7; the D is unclear. The CDR3 has 13 amino acids. The V end was cut by 1 base, the J end by 3 bases, with 10 bases between. From germline, CDR1 is GTSNPN and CDR2 SVGIG (reference sequence). This CDR3 reads CAWSASAGYEQYF. The CDR3 nucleotides are TGTGCCTGGAGTGCGTCCGCCGGCTACGAGCAGTACTTC. Based on the CDR3 plus reference TRBV30 and TRBJ2-7, the full variable domain is SQTIHQWPATLVQPVGSPLSLECTVEGTSNPNLYWYRQAAGRGLQLLFYSVGIGQISSEVPQNLSASRPQDRQFILSSKKLLLSDSGFYLCAWSASAGYEQYFGPGTRLTVT.

This clone has just one count. The CDR3 DNA is TGTGCCAGCAGCCAAGCGCGGGGTGCTAGCACAGATACGCAGTATTTT. Its translation is CASSQARGASTDTQYF. The chain links TRBV3-1 (or the pseudogene TRBV3-2) to TRBJ2-3; weak D call: TRBD2 (6 bases). Deletions cut 1 base from V and 0 bases from J, with 11 bases between. CDR3 length: 16 amino acids. Germline CDR1 and CDR2: LGHDT and YNNKEL (reference sequence).

The CDR3 reads CASSESGTSGQETQYF. CDR3 bases: TGCGCCAGCAGTGAGTCGGGGACTAGCGGCCAAGAGACCCAGTACTTC. This sequence joins TRBV10-1 and TRBJ2-5; 11 nucleotides align to TRBD2. Germline trimming cut 0 bases from V and 1 base from J; bases unmatched to any gene: 1. The CDR3 is 16 residues long. Germline V gives CDR1 WNHNN, CDR2 SYGVQD (reference sequence).

The chain is built from TRBV7-2 and TRBJ2-7; D is possibly TRBD1 (6 bases). Germline lookup yields CDR1 SGHTA and CDR2 FQGNSA. The V end lost 5 bases, the J end lost 2 bases, and 7 bases lay between the germline ends. The CDR3 is 12 amino acids. The DNA of the CDR3 is TGTGCCAGCAGCCGACAGGCCTACGAGCAGTACTTC. Encoded protein: CASSRQAYEQYF.

The chain uses TRBV27 and TRBJ1-2; no definite D call. In germline, CDR1 is MNHEY, CDR2 SMNVEV (reference sequence). This CDR3 comprises 15 residues. V was pared by 5 bases and J by 5 bases, with 18 bases between. CDR3 sequence reads: CASSPRGWERYGYTF. The DNA of the CDR3 is TGTGCCAGCAGTCCCCGGGGATGGGAGAGATATGGCTACACCTTC.

This chain uses TRBV5-4 with TRBJ2-5, with a possible D match to TRBD2 (6 bases). The CDR3 spans 15 residues. Trimming left V 3 bases short and J 6 bases short, with 18 bases between. Germline CDR1 SGHNT, CDR2 YYREEE (reference sequence). This CDR3 reads CASSSQLGGPQTQYF. The CDR3 DNA sequence: TGTGCCAGCAGCTCACAACTCGGGGGTCCGCAGACCCAGTACTTC.

The chain recombines TRBV28 with TRBJ1-2; 7 bases fit TRBD1. The CDR3 runs 15 residues. Germline-derived CDR1 and CDR2 are MDHEN and SYDVKM. V shed 2 bases, J shed 4 bases, and the junction held 7 bases outside the gene matches. CDR3 DNA: TGTGCCAGCAGTTTACAACCCCAGGGGGGCTATGGCTACACCTTC. It codes for CASSLQPQGGYGYTF.

This chain uses TRBV30 with TRBJ2-1, with 7 positions matching TRBD2. Germline values: CDR1 GTSNPN, CDR2 SVGIG (reference sequence). Trimming cost V 1 base and J 3 bases; bases outside gene matches: 3. CDR3 size: 14 residues. CDR3 sequence: CAWSAAGRYNEQFF. The CDR3 nucleotides read TGTGCCTGGAGTGCAGCGGGGCGCTACAATGAGCAGTTCTTC.

This clone was seen only once. The V call is TRBV18, the J call TRBJ2-5; tentatively, D is TRBD2 (5 bases). CDR1 KGHSH and CDR2 LQKENI come from the germline V gene. The CDR3 is made up of 13 amino acids. The V gene lost 2 bases and the J gene lost 5 bases, with 9 bases spanning the gap. CDR3 sequence: CASSPRTGETQYF. In nucleotides, the CDR3 is TGTGCCAGCTCACCAAGGACGGGGGAGACCCAGTACTTC.